These T cell receptor beta chains were read from a single sample in a study of T-cell memory formation after mild COVID-19. TCRdb processed the 5' RACE reads anew with MiXCR; each CDR3 protein has one entry. Found here are some 490,000 distinct CDR3 sequences, roughly 20% of them singletons; the top ten hold 9% to 15%. The material sequenced was PBMCs or a T cell subset sorted from them (not recorded which). Source of these receptors: an adult woman who had mild COVID-19 (a few samples of this study predate the infection). Cell type and time point are not known. The CDR3 runs from the conserved cysteine through the conserved F or W. A D gene is named only where the DNA matches it firmly. Clone sizes are given selectively: once, few, many, or a class where the clone is expanded.

v_call: TRBV15
j_call: TRBJ2-7
clone_size: few
d_call: .
cdr3_aa: CATSREGGSIREQYF
cdr3_nt: TGTGCCACCAGCAGAGAAGGGGGATCCATTAGGGAGCAGTACTTC

v_call: TRBV5-1
j_call: TRBJ1-1
clone_size: .
d_call: TRBD1
cdr3_aa: CASSSGQYYTEAFF
cdr3_nt: TGCGCCAGCAGCTCGGGACAGTATTATACTGAAGCTTTCTTT

v_call: TRBV29-1
j_call: TRBJ1-1
clone_size: .
d_call: TRBD1
cdr3_aa: CSGRTGGGTEAFF
cdr3_nt: TGCAGCGGGAGGACAGGGGGCGGCACTGAAGCTTTCTTT

v_call: TRBV4-3
j_call: TRBJ1-2
clone_size: .
d_call: TRBD1
cdr3_aa: CASSQEGQGGSYTF
cdr3_nt: TGCGCCAGCAGCCAAGAGGGACAGGGCGGAAGCTACACCTTC

v_call: TRBV3-1
j_call: TRBJ2-1
clone_size: .
d_call: .
cdr3_aa: CASSLGQNWVIAQFF
cdr3_nt: TGTGCCAGCAGCCTCGGACAGAATTGGGTAATCGCGCAGTTCTTC

v_call: TRBV13
j_call: TRBJ2-3
clone_size: .
d_call: TRBD1
cdr3_aa: CASRDRRGLSTDTQYF
cdr3_nt: TGTGCCAGCCGGGACAGGAGGGGACTTAGCACAGATACGCAGTATTTT

v_call: TRBV6-4
j_call: TRBJ2-2
clone_size: .
d_call: .
cdr3_aa: CASSDGGGQETGELFF
cdr3_nt: TGTGCCAGCAGTGACGGGGGAGGTCAGGAGACCGGGGAGCTGTTTTTT

v_call: TRBV5-1
j_call: TRBJ1-1
clone_size: few
d_call: TRBD1
cdr3_aa: CASSIGQGMNTEAFF
cdr3_nt: TGCGCCAGCAGCATAGGACAGGGAATGAACACTGAAGCTTTCTTT

v_call: TRBV5-1
j_call: TRBJ1-1
clone_size: .
d_call: .
cdr3_aa: CASSMGAMNTEAFF
cdr3_nt: TGCGCCAGCAGCATGGGGGCAATGAACACTGAAGCTTTCTTT

v_call: TRBV7-9
j_call: TRBJ2-3
clone_size: .
d_call: .
cdr3_aa: CASRKPGQSVDTQYF
cdr3_nt: TGTGCCAGCAGGAAGCCGGGACAAAGTGTAGATACGCAGTATTTT

v_call: TRBV12-3/TRBV12-4
j_call: TRBJ2-1
clone_size: few
d_call: TRBD2
cdr3_aa: CASRLSGGYNEQFF
cdr3_nt: TGTGCCAGCAGACTTAGCGGGGGCTACAATGAGCAGTTCTTC

v_call: TRBV27
j_call: TRBJ1-6
clone_size: few
d_call: .
cdr3_aa: CASSWGQLSSPLHF
cdr3_nt: TGTGCCAGCAGTTGGGGGCAGCTGAGTTCACCCCTCCACTTT

v_call: TRBV5-4
j_call: TRBJ1-6
clone_size: .
d_call: .
cdr3_aa: CASSTPEAGERNSPLHF
cdr3_nt: TGTGCCAGCAGCACCCCGGAGGCCGGGGAGAGAAATTCACCCCTCCACTTT

v_call: TRBV7-2
j_call: TRBJ2-5
clone_size: .
d_call: TRBD2
cdr3_aa: CASSTTGTSGRETQYF
cdr3_nt: TGTGCCAGCAGTACAACCGGGACTAGCGGGAGGGAGACCCAGTACTTC

v_call: TRBV30
j_call: TRBJ2-3
clone_size: .
d_call: .
cdr3_aa: CAWSAPGGTDTQYF
cdr3_nt: TGTGCCTGGAGTGCGCCCGGGGGCACAGATACGCAGTATTTT

v_call: TRBV7-2
j_call: TRBJ1-5
clone_size: few
d_call: .
cdr3_aa: CASSLAMAGSQPQHF
cdr3_nt: TGTGCCAGCAGCTTAGCGATGGCGGGGAGTCAGCCCCAGCATTTT

v_call: TRBV7-8
j_call: TRBJ1-2
clone_size: once
d_call: .
cdr3_aa: CASSLLPGRGIYGYTF
cdr3_nt: TGTGCCAGCAGCTTACTTCCAGGGAGGGGTATCTATGGCTACACCTTC

v_call: TRBV14
j_call: TRBJ2-3
clone_size: .
d_call: .
cdr3_aa: CASSRRAGAAGDTQYF
cdr3_nt: TGTGCCAGCAGCCGGCGGGCGGGGGCGGCTGGAGATACGCAGTATTTT

v_call: TRBV29-1
j_call: TRBJ1-2
clone_size: few
d_call: .
cdr3_aa: CSVIGQWRDGYTF
cdr3_nt: TGCAGCGTTATCGGACAGTGGCGGGATGGCTACACCTTC

v_call: TRBV20-1
j_call: TRBJ2-1
clone_size: .
d_call: .
cdr3_aa: CSAHSGTGYNEQFF
cdr3_nt: TGCAGTGCTCATTCCGGGACGGGGTACAATGAGCAGTTCTTC

v_call: TRBV7-3
j_call: TRBJ2-7
clone_size: .
d_call: TRBD1
cdr3_aa: CASSLDRAAEQYF
cdr3_nt: TGTGCCAGCAGCTTGGACAGGGCGGCCGAGCAGTACTTC

v_call: TRBV6-5
j_call: TRBJ2-5
clone_size: few
d_call: .
cdr3_aa: CASSYGGPQYF
cdr3_nt: TGTGCCAGCAGTTACGGGGGACCCCAGTACTTC

v_call: TRBV18
j_call: TRBJ2-5
clone_size: .
d_call: TRBD1
cdr3_aa: CASSPSRDRAQYF
cdr3_nt: TGTGCCAGCTCGCCGTCCCGGGACAGGGCCCAGTACTTC

v_call: TRBV2
j_call: TRBJ1-1
clone_size: few
d_call: .
cdr3_aa: CASKGGVRVRDTEAFF
cdr3_nt: TGTGCCAGCAAAGGGGGGGTGAGGGTGAGGGACACTGAAGCTTTCTTT

v_call: TRBV18
j_call: TRBJ2-7
clone_size: many
d_call: .
cdr3_aa: CASSPQREASYEQYF
cdr3_nt: TGTGCCAGCTCACCGCAGAGGGAGGCGTCCTACGAGCAGTACTTC

v_call: TRBV2
j_call: TRBJ2-7
clone_size: .
d_call: .
cdr3_aa: CASKVDGLVEQYF
cdr3_nt: TGTGCCAGCAAGGTGGACGGCCTCGTGGAGCAGTACTTC

v_call: TRBV3-1
j_call: TRBJ1-3
clone_size: few
d_call: .
cdr3_aa: CASSQVIWQPYSGNTIYF
cdr3_nt: TGTGCCAGCAGCCAAGTTATATGGCAGCCTTACTCTGGAAACACCATATATTTT

v_call: TRBV2
j_call: TRBJ2-7
clone_size: .
d_call: .
cdr3_aa: CASSQTSIEQYF
cdr3_nt: TGTGCCAGCAGTCAAACTAGCATCGAGCAGTACTTC

v_call: TRBV7-2
j_call: TRBJ2-1
clone_size: many
d_call: TRBD2
cdr3_aa: CASSLSGGRGNEQFF
cdr3_nt: TGTGCCAGCAGCTTAAGCGGGGGCCGCGGAAATGAGCAGTTCTTC

v_call: TRBV12-3/TRBV12-4
j_call: TRBJ2-3
clone_size: .
d_call: TRBD2
cdr3_aa: CASSGTSGMEDTQYF
cdr3_nt: TGTGCCAGCAGTGGGACTAGCGGGATGGAAGATACGCAGTATTTT

v_call: TRBV4-2
j_call: TRBJ1-1
clone_size: once
d_call: .
cdr3_aa: CASSQDLGGIEAFF
cdr3_nt: TGTGCCAGCAGCCAAGACTTAGGGGGGATTGAAGCTTTCTTT

v_call: TRBV7-2
j_call: TRBJ1-2
clone_size: many
d_call: .
cdr3_aa: CASSLEAADGYTF
cdr3_nt: TGTGCCAGCAGCTTAGAAGCGGCTGATGGCTACACCTTC

v_call: TRBV12-3/TRBV12-4
j_call: TRBJ2-7
clone_size: .
d_call: .
cdr3_aa: CASSSANSYEQYF
cdr3_nt: TGTGCCAGCAGTTCGGCGAACTCCTACGAGCAGTACTTC

v_call: TRBV13
j_call: TRBJ2-2
clone_size: .
d_call: TRBD1
cdr3_aa: CASRRRDRTNTGELFF
cdr3_nt: TGTGCCAGCAGACGCCGGGACAGGACGAACACCGGGGAGCTGTTTTTT

v_call: TRBV24-1
j_call: TRBJ2-3
clone_size: few
d_call: .
cdr3_aa: CATSDSKSHPRDTQYF
cdr3_nt: TGTGCCACCAGTGATTCGAAAAGCCATCCACGGGATACGCAGTATTTT

v_call: TRBV29-1
j_call: TRBJ1-1
clone_size: few
d_call: TRBD1
cdr3_aa: CSADGSGGRNTEAFF
cdr3_nt: TGCAGCGCCGACGGGTCAGGGGGCCGGAACACTGAAGCTTTCTTT

v_call: TRBV20-1
j_call: TRBJ2-5
clone_size: few
d_call: TRBD2
cdr3_aa: CSAKAGVVSETQYF
cdr3_nt: TGCAGTGCTAAGGCGGGGGTCGTCTCAGAGACCCAGTACTTC